This T cell receptor (beta chain) stems from a study of CD8 T cell repertoires and HIV-1 epitope variants. For the study at large: Each of Twenty-five Gag and Nef epitope peptides stimulated a separate culture. Controls were a CMV, EBV and flu peptide pool, Ebola AY9 negative control, and no-peptide well. Enriched T cells were co-cultured with equal autologous T cell-negative cells.

Data came from immunoSEQ multiplex PCR; TCRdb stores just in-frame clones and leaves some out. The table lists several thousand clones, 67% of them singletons. Points on this clone: As yet, its antigen is unknown.

The origin of this receptor is a male donor with HIV. Source material: cultured CD8+ T cells derived from PBMCs.

The CDR3 loop is CASSSFSGTVNTEAFF. CDR3 sequence (DNA): TGTGCCAGCAGCTCCTTCTCCGGGACGGTGAACACTGAAGCTTTCTTT. The chain joins TRBV4-2 to TRBJ1-1; D is perhaps TRBD1 (5 bases). This CDR3 has 16 amino acids. V was shortened by 5 bases and J by 0 bases, with 16 bases between the two germline ends. Germline loops: CDR1 LGHNA, CDR2 YNFKEQ.